Given below is one T cell receptor beta chain in context. The antigen is undetermined. These data are taken from a study of OX40 agonist ivuxolimab in advanced cancers. As for the study in general: Intravenous ivuxolimab was administered to patients every 2 weeks at 0.01 to 10 mg/kg. Partial responses were observed in three patients, of whom one had hepatocellular carcinoma and two had cutaneous melanoma.

The study's findings and limits: No antigen was identified for the clonally expanded peripheral T cells.

The CDR3 covers 17 residues. The V and J ends lost 3 bases and 4 bases respectively, with 21 bases between them. The germline V gene has CDR1 KGHSH and CDR2 LQKENI. Here immunoSEQ multiplex PCR was the method, and the copy in TCRdb shows in-frame clones only, minus some. The sample contains some 80,000 clones, approximately 92% of which appear only once. This TCR was sampled from an adult with an advanced solid tumor such as melanoma, head and neck, liver or kidney cancer. Specimen: CD4+ or CD8+ T cells sorted from blood, collected in a trial of the OX40 agonist ivuxolimab. The chain employs TRBV18 and TRBJ1-2, with D possibly being TRBD1 (6 bases). The chain's CDR3 is CASSPMEEGEYGYGYTF. The CDR3 DNA sequence: TGTGCCAGCTCACCTATGGAGGAGGGGGAGTACGGCTATGGCTACACCTTC.